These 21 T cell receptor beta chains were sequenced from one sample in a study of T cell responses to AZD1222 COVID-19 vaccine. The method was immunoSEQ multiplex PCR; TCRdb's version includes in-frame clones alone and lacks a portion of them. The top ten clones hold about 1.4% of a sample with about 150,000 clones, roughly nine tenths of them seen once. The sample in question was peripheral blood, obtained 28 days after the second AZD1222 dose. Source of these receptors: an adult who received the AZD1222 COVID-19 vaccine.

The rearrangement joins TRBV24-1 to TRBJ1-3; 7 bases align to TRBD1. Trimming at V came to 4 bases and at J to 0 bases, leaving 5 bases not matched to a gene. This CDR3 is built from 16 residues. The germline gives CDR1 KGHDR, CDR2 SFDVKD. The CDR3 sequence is CATSDHRGVSGNTIYF. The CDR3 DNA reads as TGTGCCACCAGTGACCACAGGGGCGTCTCTGGAAACACCATATATTTT.

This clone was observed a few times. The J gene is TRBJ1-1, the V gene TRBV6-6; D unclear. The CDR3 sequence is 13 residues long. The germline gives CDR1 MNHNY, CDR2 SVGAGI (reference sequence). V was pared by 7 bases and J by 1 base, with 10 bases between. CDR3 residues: CASKSVGNTEAFF. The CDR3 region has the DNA TGTGCCAGCAAGTCAGTAGGGAACACTGAAGCTTTCTTT.

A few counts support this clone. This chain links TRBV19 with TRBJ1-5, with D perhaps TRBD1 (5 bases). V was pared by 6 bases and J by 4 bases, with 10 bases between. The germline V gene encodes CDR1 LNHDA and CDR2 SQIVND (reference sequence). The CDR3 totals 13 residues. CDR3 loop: CASSRGGNQPQHF. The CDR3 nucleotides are TGTGCCAGTAGCCGGGGGGGGAATCAGCCCCAGCATTTT. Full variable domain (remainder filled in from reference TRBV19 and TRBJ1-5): DGGITQSPKYLFRKEGQNVTLSCEQNLNHDAMYWYRQDPGQGLRLIYYSQIVNDFQKGDIAEGYSVSREKKESFPLTVTSAQKNPTAFYLCASSRGGNQPQHFGDGTRLSIL.

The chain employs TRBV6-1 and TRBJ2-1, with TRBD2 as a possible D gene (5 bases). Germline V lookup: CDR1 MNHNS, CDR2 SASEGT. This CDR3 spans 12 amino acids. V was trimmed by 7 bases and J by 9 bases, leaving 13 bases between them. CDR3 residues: CASNQGLLEQFF. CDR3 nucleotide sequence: TGTGCCAGCAACCAAGGACTCCTTGAGCAGTTCTTC.

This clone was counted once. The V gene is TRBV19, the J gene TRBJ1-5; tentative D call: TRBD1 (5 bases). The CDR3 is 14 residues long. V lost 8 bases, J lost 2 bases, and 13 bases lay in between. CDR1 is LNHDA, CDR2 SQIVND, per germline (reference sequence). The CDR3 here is CASRGVFGNQPQHF. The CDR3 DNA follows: TGTGCCAGTCGAGGGGTATTTGGCAATCAGCCCCAGCATTTT.

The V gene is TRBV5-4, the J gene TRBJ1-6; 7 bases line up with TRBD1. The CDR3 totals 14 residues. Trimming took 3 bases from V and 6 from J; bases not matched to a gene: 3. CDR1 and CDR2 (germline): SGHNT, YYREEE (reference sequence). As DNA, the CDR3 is TGTGCCAGCAGCTCCGGGACAGTTAATTCACCCCTCCACTTT. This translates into CASSSGTVNSPLHF.

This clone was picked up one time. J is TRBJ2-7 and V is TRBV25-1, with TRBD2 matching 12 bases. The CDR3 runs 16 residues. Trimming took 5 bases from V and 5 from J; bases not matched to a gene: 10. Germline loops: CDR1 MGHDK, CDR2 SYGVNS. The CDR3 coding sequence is TGTGCCAGCAGTACTCTAGCGGGAGGGATTCCTAACGAGCAGTACTTC. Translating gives CASSTLAGGIPNEQYF.

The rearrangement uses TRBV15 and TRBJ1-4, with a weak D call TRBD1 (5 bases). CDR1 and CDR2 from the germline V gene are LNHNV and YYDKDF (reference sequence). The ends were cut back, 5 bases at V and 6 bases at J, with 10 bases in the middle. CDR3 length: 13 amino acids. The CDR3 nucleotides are TGTGCCACCAGCGCAGGGTTATATGAAAAACTGTTTTTT. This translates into CATSAGLYEKLFF.

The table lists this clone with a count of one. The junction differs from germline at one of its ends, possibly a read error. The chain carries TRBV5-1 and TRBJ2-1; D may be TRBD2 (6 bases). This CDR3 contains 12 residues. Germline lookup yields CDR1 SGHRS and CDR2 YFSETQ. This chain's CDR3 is CASSTEYSGALF. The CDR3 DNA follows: TGCGCCAGCAGCACAGAATATAGCGGCGCGCTCTTC.

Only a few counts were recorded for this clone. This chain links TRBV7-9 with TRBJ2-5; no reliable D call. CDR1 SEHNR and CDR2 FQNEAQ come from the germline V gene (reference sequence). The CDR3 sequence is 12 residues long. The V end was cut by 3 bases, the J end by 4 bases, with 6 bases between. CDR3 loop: CASSFFAETQYF. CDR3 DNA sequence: TGTGCCAGCAGCTTCTTTGCAGAGACCCAGTACTTC.

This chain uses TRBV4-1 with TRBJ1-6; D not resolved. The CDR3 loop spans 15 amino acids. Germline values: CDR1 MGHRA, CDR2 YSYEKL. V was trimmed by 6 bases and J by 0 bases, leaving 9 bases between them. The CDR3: CASSKVSSYNSPLHF. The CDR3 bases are TGCGCCAGCAGTAAAGTGAGCTCCTATAATTCACCCCTCCACTTT.

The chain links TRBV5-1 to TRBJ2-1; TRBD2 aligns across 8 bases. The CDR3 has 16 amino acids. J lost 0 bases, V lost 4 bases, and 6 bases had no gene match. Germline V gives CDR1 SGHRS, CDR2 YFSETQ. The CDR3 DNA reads TGCGCCAGCAGCGTGGAGCTAGCGGGCTCCTACAATGAGCAGTTCTTC. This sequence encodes CASSVELAGSYNEQFF.

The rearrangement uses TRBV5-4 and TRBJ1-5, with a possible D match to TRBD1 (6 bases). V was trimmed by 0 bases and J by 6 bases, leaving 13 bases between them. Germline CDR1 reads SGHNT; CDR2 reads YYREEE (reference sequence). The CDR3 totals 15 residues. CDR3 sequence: CASSLDFGDTQPQHF. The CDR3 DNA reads TGTGCCAGCAGCTTGGATTTCGGGGACACTCAGCCCCAGCATTTT.

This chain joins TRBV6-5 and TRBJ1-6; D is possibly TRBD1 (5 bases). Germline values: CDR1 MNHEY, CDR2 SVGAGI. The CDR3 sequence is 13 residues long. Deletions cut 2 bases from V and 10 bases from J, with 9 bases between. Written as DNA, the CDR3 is TGTGCCAGCAGTTACCGGGACGGATCACCCCTCCACTTT. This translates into CASSYRDGSPLHF.

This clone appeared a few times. The CDR3 region has the DNA TGCGCCAGCAGATCTACAGGGGATTTCACCTACGAGCAGTACTTC. This sequence encodes CASRSTGDFTYEQYF. The rearrangement uses TRBV5-1 and TRBJ2-7; 7 bases match TRBD1. Germline loops: CDR1 SGHRS, CDR2 YFSETQ. The CDR3 length is 15 residues. The junction had 10 bases not matched to a gene; V was cut back by 5 bases and J by 2 bases. The full variable domain, in which reference TRBV5-1 and TRBJ2-7 provide the parts outside the CDR3, is KAGVTQTPRYLIKTRGQQVTLSCSPISGHRSVSWYQQTPGQGLQFLFEYFSETQRNKGNFPGRFSGRQFSNSRSEMNVSTLELGDSALYLCASRSTGDFTYEQYFGPGTRLTVT.

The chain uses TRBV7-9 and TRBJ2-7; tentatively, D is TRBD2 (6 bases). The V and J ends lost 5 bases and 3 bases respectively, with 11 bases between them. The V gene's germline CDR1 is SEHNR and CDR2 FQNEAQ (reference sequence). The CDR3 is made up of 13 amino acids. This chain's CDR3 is CASSPGLVYEQYF. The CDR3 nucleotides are TGTGCCAGCAGCCCGGGACTTGTCTACGAGCAGTACTTC.

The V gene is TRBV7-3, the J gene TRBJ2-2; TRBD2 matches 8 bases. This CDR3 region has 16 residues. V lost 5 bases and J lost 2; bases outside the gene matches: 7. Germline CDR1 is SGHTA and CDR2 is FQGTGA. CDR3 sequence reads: CASSPPGGINTGELFF. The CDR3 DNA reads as TGTGCCAGCAGCCCCCCGGGAGGGATTAACACCGGGGAGCTGTTTTTT.

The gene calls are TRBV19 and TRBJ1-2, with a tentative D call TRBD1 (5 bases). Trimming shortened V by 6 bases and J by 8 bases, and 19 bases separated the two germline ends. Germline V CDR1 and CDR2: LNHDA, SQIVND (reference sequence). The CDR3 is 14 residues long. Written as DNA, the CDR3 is TGTGCCAGTAGCCCGGGGCACATGGGGGTAGGCTACACCTTC. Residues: CASSPGHMGVGYTF.

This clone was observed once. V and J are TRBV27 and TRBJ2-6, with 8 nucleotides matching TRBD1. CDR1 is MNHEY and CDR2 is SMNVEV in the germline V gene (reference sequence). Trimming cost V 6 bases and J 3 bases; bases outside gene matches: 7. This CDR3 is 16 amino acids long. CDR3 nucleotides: TGTGCCAGCAGCTGGACAGGGATAATTGGGGCCAACGTCCTGACTTTC. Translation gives CASSWTGIIGANVLTF.

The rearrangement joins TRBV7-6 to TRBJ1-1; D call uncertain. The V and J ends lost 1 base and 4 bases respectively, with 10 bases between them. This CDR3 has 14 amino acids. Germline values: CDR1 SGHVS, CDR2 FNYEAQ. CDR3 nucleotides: TGTGCCAGCAGCTTAGACCCCCTGGGCACTGAAGCTTTCTTT. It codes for CASSLDPLGTEAFF.

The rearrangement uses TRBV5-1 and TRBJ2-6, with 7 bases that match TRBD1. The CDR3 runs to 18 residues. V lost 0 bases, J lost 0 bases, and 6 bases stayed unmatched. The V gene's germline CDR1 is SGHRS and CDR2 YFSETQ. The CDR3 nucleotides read TGCGCCAGCAGCTTGGCCGGGACAGAGGGCTCTGGGGCCAACGTCCTGACTTTC. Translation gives CASSLAGTEGSGANVLTF.